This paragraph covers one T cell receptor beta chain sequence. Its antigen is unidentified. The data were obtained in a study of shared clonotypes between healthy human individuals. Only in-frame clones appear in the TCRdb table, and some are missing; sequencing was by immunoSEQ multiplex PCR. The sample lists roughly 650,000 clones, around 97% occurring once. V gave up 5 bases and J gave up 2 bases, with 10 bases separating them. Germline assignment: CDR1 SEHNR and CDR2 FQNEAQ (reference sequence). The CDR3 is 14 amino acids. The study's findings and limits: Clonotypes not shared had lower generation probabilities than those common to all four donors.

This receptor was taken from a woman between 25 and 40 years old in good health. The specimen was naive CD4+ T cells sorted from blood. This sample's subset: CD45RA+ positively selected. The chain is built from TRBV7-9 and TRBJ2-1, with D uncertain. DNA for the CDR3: TGTGCCAGCAGCAGAGACCCTACCTACAATGAGCAGTTCTTC. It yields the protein CASSRDPTYNEQFF.